These T cell receptor beta chains were read from a single sample in a study of blood T cell repertoires in COVID-19. Measured with immunoSEQ multiplex PCR; TCRdb has only the in-frame clones, and not every one. The sample holds approximately 100,000 clones, 82% seen once. Material for sequencing was peripheral blood. The receptors come from a man between 70 and 80 years old with acute or convalescent COVID-19. Each CDR3 is given without its conserved first and last residue. The order of the fields is V gene, CDR3 protein.

v_call: TRBV7-2
cdr3_aa: ASSKLAGGPHEQY

v_call: TRBV29-1
cdr3_aa: SVRDQLNEKLF

v_call: TRBV4-3
cdr3_aa: ASSQPYRNAGVKLF

v_call: TRBV19
cdr3_aa: ASSTLPGQVKFETQY

v_call: TRBV29-1
cdr3_aa: SVETDRTDTQY

v_call: TRBV7-2
cdr3_aa: ASSFDRTQGLF

v_call: TRBV5-1
cdr3_aa: ASSSGQPNTEAF

v_call: TRBV30
cdr3_aa: ASQGTGSNEQF

v_call: TRBV6-5
cdr3_aa: ASSRDMKNTEAF

v_call: TRBV6-5
cdr3_aa: ASSHPGSKSEAF

v_call: TRBV5-1
cdr3_aa: ASSLASGSYNEQF

v_call: TRBV30
cdr3_aa: AWTRLGTDTQY

v_call: TRBV11-2
cdr3_aa: ASSFGRGLRYGYT

v_call: TRBV19
cdr3_aa: ASKDSHNSPLH

v_call: TRBV19
cdr3_aa: ASSTMTGNSGNTIY

v_call: TRBV6-1
cdr3_aa: ASSERTGSNYGYT

v_call: TRBV7-8
cdr3_aa: ASSLVLRVGDTEAF

v_call: TRBV29-1
cdr3_aa: SVMAGFGYT

v_call: TRBV24-1
cdr3_aa: ATSGELAVSGEQF

v_call: TRBV7-6
cdr3_aa: ASSMDRASYEQY

v_call: TRBV6-6
cdr3_aa: ASKRRNTEAF

v_call: TRBV14
cdr3_aa: ASSQDLGGKDEQF